This T cell receptor (beta chain) was profiled in a study of OX40 agonist ivuxolimab in advanced cancers. Overall study: Participants averaged approximately 65 years of age (range 23 to 79) and were around 80% male.

Measured with immunoSEQ multiplex PCR; TCRdb has only the in-frame clones, and not every one. The table records roughly 58,000 clones, 84% of them present only once. As to this clone: What it binds is not known.

Systemic immunosuppression or autoimmune disease history was grounds to exclude patients. Germline-derived CDR1 and CDR2 are SGHTA and FQGNSA. The length of the CDR3 is 15 residues. V lost 1 base and J 0 bases, leaving 6 bases between the germline ends. Findings and limits, study-wide: On average, CD8+ T cells had more expanded clones than CD4+.

The receptor's source is an adult with an advanced solid tumor such as melanoma, head and neck, liver or kidney cancer. The chain has TRBV7-2 and TRBJ1-4; D not certain. The specimen was CD4+ or CD8+ T cells sorted from blood, collected in a trial of the OX40 agonist ivuxolimab. The CDR3 DNA reads TGTGCCAGCAGCTTAGAGGCGGCAACTAATGAAAAACTGTTTTTT. Translating it yields CASSLEAATNEKLFF. Together with reference TRBV7-2 and TRBJ1-4, the CDR3 gives the full variable domain: GAGVSQSPSNKVTEKGKDVELRCDPISGHTALYWYRQSLGQGLEFLIYFQGNSAPDKSGLPSDRFSAERTGGSVSTLTIQRTQQEDSAVYLCASSLEAATNEKLFFGSGTQLSVL.